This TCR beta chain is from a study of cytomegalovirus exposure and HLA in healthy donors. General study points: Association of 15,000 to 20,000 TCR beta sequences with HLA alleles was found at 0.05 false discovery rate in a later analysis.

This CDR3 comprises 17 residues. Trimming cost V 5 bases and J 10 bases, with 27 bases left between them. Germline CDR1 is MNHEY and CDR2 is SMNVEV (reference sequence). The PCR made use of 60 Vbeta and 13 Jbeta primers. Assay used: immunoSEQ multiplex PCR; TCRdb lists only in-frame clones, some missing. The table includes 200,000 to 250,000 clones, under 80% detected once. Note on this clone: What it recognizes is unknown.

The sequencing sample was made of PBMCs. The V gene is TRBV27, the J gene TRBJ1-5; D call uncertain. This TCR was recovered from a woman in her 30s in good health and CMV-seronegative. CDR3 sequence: CASSVTPGALTSHPQHF. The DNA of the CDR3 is TGTGCCAGCAGTGTAACTCCGGGAGCTTTGACCTCCCATCCCCAGCATTTT.